The 16 T cell receptor beta chains in this list originate from one sample, sequenced in a study of cytotoxic CD8 clonotypes in ibrutinib-treated CLL. Using immunoSEQ multiplex PCR, the repertoire was profiled, and TCRdb retains in-frame clones only, with some absent. The sample yields about 300,000 clones, 76% seen once. Sequenced here: PBMCs, sampled at disease progression, from a patient treated with ibrutinib. These receptors were taken from a human donor with chronic lymphocytic leukemia.

This clone has just a few counts. J is TRBJ1-2 and V is TRBV9, with 9 nucleotides matching TRBD1. V trimming: 3 bases; J trimming: 7 bases; junction bases outside the gene matches: 4. Per the germline V gene, CDR1 is SGDLS and CDR2 is YYNGEE. The CDR3 loop spans 13 amino acids. This CDR3 reads CASSGGQGIGYTF. CDR3 bases: TGTGCCAGCAGCGGAGGACAGGGGATTGGCTACACCTTC.

This chain links TRBV18 with TRBJ2-7; the D gene is possibly TRBD1 (7 bases). Germline V CDR1 and CDR2: KGHSH, LQKENI. Between the trimmed V and J ends, which lost 5 bases and 6 bases, there was a span of 17 bases. This CDR3 is built from 14 residues. The CDR3 coding sequence is TGTGCCAGCTCATCGACTAGACAGGGAACCGAGCAGTACTTC. Translation gives CASSSTRQGTEQYF.

V and J are TRBV4-1 and TRBJ1-1, with D possibly TRBD1 on 6 matching bases. The germline V gene has CDR1 MGHRA and CDR2 YSYEKL. CDR3 size: 14 residues. The V and J ends lost 4 bases and 5 bases respectively, with 14 bases between them. The CDR3 sequence is CASSPGGGLTEAFF. The CDR3 nucleotides read TGCGCCAGCAGCCCCGGCGGGGGGCTGACTGAAGCTTTCTTT.

This rearrangement joins TRBV11-3 to TRBJ2-2; a weak D match, TRBD2 (6 bases). CDR1 and CDR2 (germline): SGHNT, YENEEA. V was trimmed by 5 bases and J by 1 base, leaving 11 bases between them. The CDR3 loop spans 15 amino acids. The CDR3 DNA reads TGTGCCAGCAGCCGAGGAGGGCGGAACACCGGGGAGCTGTTTTTT. Amino acid sequence: CASSRGGRNTGELFF.

This clone has only one observation. The V and J genes are TRBV7-9 and TRBJ2-7, with D unresolved. The V end lost 3 bases, the J end lost 2 bases, and 11 bases lay between the germline ends. The CDR3 consists of 14 residues. In germline, CDR1 is SEHNR, CDR2 FQNEAQ (reference sequence). Written as DNA, the CDR3 is TGTGCCAGCAGCTTGGGCCCGGGCCCCTACGAGCAGTACTTC. Translated: CASSLGPGPYEQYF.

This clone was observed a few times. The chain has TRBV9 and TRBJ2-3; D possibly corresponds to TRBD2 (5 bases). The germline CDR1 and CDR2 sequences are SGDLS and YYNGEE. This CDR3 has 16 residues. V was pared by 0 bases and J by 0 bases, with 11 bases between. The CDR3: CASSVEGATSTDTQYF. CDR3 bases: TGTGCCAGCAGCGTAGAGGGAGCGACTAGCACAGATACGCAGTATTTT.

J is TRBJ2-7 and V is TRBV7-2; possibly TRBD2 for D (6 bases). V lost 3 bases to trimming and J lost 0 bases, with 9 bases between them. Germline-derived CDR1 and CDR2 are SGHTA and FQGNSA. The CDR3 consists of 14 residues. The CDR3, as DNA: TGTGCCAGCAGCTTCATGACTAGCTCCTACGAGCAGTACTTC. Encoded protein: CASSFMTSSYEQYF.

The chain uses TRBV27 and TRBJ2-3; 8 nucleotides agree with TRBD2. V shed 3 bases and J 1 base; nucleotides not matched to a gene: 3. The CDR3 consists of 15 residues. Germline lookup yields CDR1 MNHEY and CDR2 SMNVEV (reference sequence). CDR3 protein: CASSFSGDRTDTQYF. The CDR3 bases are TGTGCCAGCAGTTTTAGCGGGGACCGCACAGATACGCAGTATTTT.

The chain recombines TRBV7-8 with TRBJ2-1; no clear D gene. The CDR3 is 15 residues long. Looked up from germline, CDR1 is SGHVS and CDR2 is FQNEAQ. V lost 5 bases and J 0 bases, leaving 11 bases between the germline ends. CDR3 coding DNA: TGTGCCAGCAGCCCACTACCCAGCTCCTACAATGAGCAGTTCTTC. Translated: CASSPLPSSYNEQFF.

J is TRBJ2-7 and V is TRBV11-2; 7 bases map to TRBD2. The CDR3 consists of 12 residues. J was trimmed by 6 bases and V by 6 bases; bases with no gene match: 5. Germline CDR1 reads SGHAT; CDR2 reads FQNNGV. The CDR3 here is CASRTGGREQYF. CDR3 nucleotides: TGTGCCAGCAGGACGGGAGGTCGCGAGCAGTACTTC.

The chain has TRBV5-1 and TRBJ2-1; D might be TRBD2 (5 bases). The V gene's germline CDR1 is SGHRS and CDR2 YFSETQ. The CDR3 runs 12 residues. This CDR3 is CGHGELNNEQFF. The DNA for the CDR3 is TGCGGCCATGGGGAGTTAAACAATGAGCAGTTCTTC.

This clone was seen more than once but under ten times. The chain links TRBV15 to TRBJ2-7; D might be TRBD1 (5 bases). Trimming shortened V by 1 base and J by 2 bases, and 6 bases separated the two germline ends. CDR1 is LNHNV, CDR2 YYDKDF, per germline (reference sequence). The CDR3 totals 13 residues. CDR3 sequence: CATSRGQTYEQYF. In DNA form, the CDR3 reads TGTGCCACCAGCAGAGGACAGACCTACGAGCAGTACTTC.

The rearrangement links TRBV29-1 to TRBJ2-7; D possibly corresponds to TRBD1 (5 bases). The CDR3 length is 11 residues. Trimming shortened V by 5 bases and J by 5 bases, and 10 bases separated the two germline ends. Germline loops: CDR1 SQVTM, CDR2 ANQGSEA. In nucleotides, the CDR3 is TGCAGCGTTCTGTTCAGGGACGAGCAGTACTTC. It encodes CSVLFRDEQYF.

This clone has a handful of counts. V and J are TRBV6-1 and TRBJ2-3; D not certain. V lost 3 bases and J lost 0, with 10 bases in between. CDR1 is MNHNS and CDR2 is SASEGT in the germline V gene. The CDR3 runs to 15 residues. The CDR3 DNA reads as TGTGCCAGCAGTGACCAGTTATCTAGCACAGATACGCAGTATTTT. It encodes CASSDQLSSTDTQYF.

The chain couples TRBV19 to TRBJ2-1; 9 bases map to TRBD2. Germline lookup yields CDR1 LNHDA and CDR2 SQIVND (reference sequence). CDR3 size: 13 residues. With 8 bases clipped from V and 9 bases from J, the junction kept 8 bases outside the gene matches. Here the CDR3 reads CASGSGSLSEQFF. CDR3 nucleotides: TGTGCCAGTGGTAGCGGGAGTTTATCTGAGCAGTTCTTC.

V is TRBV9 and J is TRBJ2-1; no reliable D call. There are 16 residues in the CDR3. Trimming stripped 4 bases from V and 1 base from J, with 15 bases between. Germline lookup yields CDR1 SGDLS and CDR2 YYNGEE. Here the CDR3 reads CASSPRPFLSYNEQFF. The CDR3 DNA follows: TGTGCCAGCAGCCCGCGACCGTTTTTGTCCTACAATGAGCAGTTCTTC. Full variable domain (outside the CDR3, taken from reference TRBV9 and TRBJ2-1): DSGVTQTPKHLITATGQRVTLRCSPRSGDLSVYWYQQSLDQGLQFLIQYYNGEERAKGNILERFSAQQFPDLHSELNLSSLELGDSALYFCASSPRPFLSYNEQFFGPGTRLTVL.